The 3 T cell receptor beta chains below were found in one sample sequenced in a study of cytomegalovirus exposure and HLA in healthy donors. With 60 Vbeta and 13 Jbeta primers, the PCR was carried out. Sequencing used immunoSEQ multiplex PCR; TCRdb keeps in-frame clones, though not all of them. The sample yields under 200,000 clones, approximately 80% seen once. The sequencing sample was made of PBMCs. The source of these receptors is a male donor in good health and CMV-seropositive.

Here the CDR3 reads CAGTEGSLNEQFF. For the CDR3, the DNA is TGTGCCGGAACAGAAGGCTCCCTCAATGAGCAGTTCTTC. V gene TRBV6-1 combines with J gene TRBJ2-1; no reliable D call. V was clipped by 11 bases and J by 6 bases, with 17 bases between them. The CDR3 contains 13 residues. Germline loops: CDR1 MNHNS, CDR2 SASEGT.

This clone was detected only a few times. The rearrangement links TRBV20-1 to TRBJ1-1; 9 bases match TRBD1. The V gene end was trimmed by 2 bases and the J gene end by 10 bases; junction bases not matched to a gene: 2. The CDR3 sequence is 11 residues long. Germline V CDR1 and CDR2: DFQATT, SNEGSKA (reference sequence). The CDR3: CSARLDRGAFF. CDR3 sequence (DNA): TGCAGTGCTAGACTGGACAGGGGAGCTTTCTTT.

The V gene is TRBV6-5, the J gene TRBJ1-4; D possibly corresponds to TRBD1 (5 bases). V gave up 11 bases and J gave up 0 bases, with 13 bases separating them. Germline V gene sequence: CDR1 MNHEY, CDR2 SVGAGI. This CDR3 is 14 amino acids long. CDR3 DNA sequence: TGTGCCTGTGGCGAAGGGGCAACTAATGAAAAACTGTTTTTT. Translating it yields CACGEGATNEKLFF.